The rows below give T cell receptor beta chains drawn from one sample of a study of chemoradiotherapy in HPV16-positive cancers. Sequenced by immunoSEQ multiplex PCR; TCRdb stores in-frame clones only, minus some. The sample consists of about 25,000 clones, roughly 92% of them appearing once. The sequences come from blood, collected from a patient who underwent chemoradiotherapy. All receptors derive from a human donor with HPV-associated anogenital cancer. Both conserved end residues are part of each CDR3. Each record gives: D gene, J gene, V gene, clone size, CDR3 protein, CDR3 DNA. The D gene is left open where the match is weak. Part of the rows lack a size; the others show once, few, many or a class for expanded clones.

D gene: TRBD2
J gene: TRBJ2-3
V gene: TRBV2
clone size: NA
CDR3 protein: CASSEMAGGLGATDTQYF
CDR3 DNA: TGTGCCAGCAGTGAAATGGCGGGGGGGCTGGGAGCGACAGATACGCAGTATTTT

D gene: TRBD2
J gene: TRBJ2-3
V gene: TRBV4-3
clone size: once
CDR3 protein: CASSRVLAGGQDTQYF
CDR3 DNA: TGCGCCAGCAGCCGCGTGCTAGCGGGGGGCCAAGATACGCAGTATTTT

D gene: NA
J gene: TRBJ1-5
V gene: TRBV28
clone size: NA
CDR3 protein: CASSDPGYSNQPQHF
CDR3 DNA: TGTGCCAGCAGTGACCCAGGGTATAGCAATCAGCCCCAGCATTTT

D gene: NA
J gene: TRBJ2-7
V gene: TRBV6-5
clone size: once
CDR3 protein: CASSQTYEQYF
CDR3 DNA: TGTGCCAGCAGCCAAACCTACGAGCAGTACTTC

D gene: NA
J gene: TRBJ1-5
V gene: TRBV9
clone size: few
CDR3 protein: CASSAEGGQPQHF
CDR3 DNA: TGTGCCAGCAGTGCTGAGGGCGGTCAGCCCCAGCATTTT

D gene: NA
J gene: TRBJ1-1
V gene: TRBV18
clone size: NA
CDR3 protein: CASSPAMNTEAFF
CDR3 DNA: TGTGCCAGCTCACCAGCCATGAACACTGAAGCTTTCTTT

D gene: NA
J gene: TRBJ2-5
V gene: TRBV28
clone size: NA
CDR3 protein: CASRQGQETQYF
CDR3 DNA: TGTGCCAGCAGACAGGGCCAGGAGACCCAGTACTTC

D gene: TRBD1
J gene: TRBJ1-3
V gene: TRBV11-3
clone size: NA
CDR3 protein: CASSITGGETIYF
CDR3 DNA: TGTGCCAGCAGCATCACAGGGGGCGAAACCATATATTTT

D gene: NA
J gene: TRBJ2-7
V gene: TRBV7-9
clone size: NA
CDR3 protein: CASSLALGYEQYF
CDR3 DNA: TGTGCCAGCAGCTTAGCACTAGGCTACGAGCAGTACTTC

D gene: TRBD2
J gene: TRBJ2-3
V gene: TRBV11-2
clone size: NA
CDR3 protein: CASSSGTSGGWTQYF
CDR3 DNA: TGTGCCAGCAGCTCCGGGACTAGCGGGGGGTGGACGCAGTATTTT

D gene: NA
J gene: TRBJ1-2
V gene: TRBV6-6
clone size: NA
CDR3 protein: CASKLFGRLNGYTF
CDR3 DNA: TGTGCCAGCAAACTGTTCGGACGGTTAAATGGCTACACCTTC

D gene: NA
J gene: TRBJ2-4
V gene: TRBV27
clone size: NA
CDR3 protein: CASSLSAGGVPVQYF
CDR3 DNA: TGTGCCAGCAGTTTATCGGCAGGGGGGGTTCCCGTTCAGTACTTC

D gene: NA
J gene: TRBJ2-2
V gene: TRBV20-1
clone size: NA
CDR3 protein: CSARATGELFF
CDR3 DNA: TGCAGTGCTAGGGCTACCGGGGAGCTGTTTTTT

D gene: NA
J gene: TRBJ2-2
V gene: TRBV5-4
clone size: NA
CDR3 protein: CASSLGAPATGELFF
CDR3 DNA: TGTGCCAGCAGCTTGGGGGCGCCCGCCACCGGGGAGCTGTTTTTT

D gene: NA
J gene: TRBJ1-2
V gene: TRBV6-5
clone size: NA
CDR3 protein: CASSKKGVLDYGYTF
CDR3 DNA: TGTGCCAGCAGTAAAAAAGGGGTACTAGACTATGGCTACACCTTC

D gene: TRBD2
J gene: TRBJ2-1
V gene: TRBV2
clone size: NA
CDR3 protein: CASRPTSGQTDYNEQFF
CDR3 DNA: TGTGCCAGCAGGCCGACTAGCGGGCAAACTGACTACAATGAGCAGTTCTTC

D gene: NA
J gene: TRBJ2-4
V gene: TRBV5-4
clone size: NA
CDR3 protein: CASSASGLNIQYF
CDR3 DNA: TGTGCCAGCAGCGCCTCAGGGCTTAACATTCAGTACTTC

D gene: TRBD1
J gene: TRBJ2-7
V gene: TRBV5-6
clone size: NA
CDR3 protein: CASSREGQGIYEQYF
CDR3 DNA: TGTGCCAGCAGCAGAGAAGGACAGGGGATATACGAGCAGTACTTC

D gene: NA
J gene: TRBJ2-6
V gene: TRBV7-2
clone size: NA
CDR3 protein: CASSLGTGFSGANVLTF
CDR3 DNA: TGTGCCAGCAGCTTAGGTACGGGCTTCTCTGGGGCCAACGTCCTGACTTTC

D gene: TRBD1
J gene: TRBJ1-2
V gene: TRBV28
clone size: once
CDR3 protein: CASSPMGQGYGYTF
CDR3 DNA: TGTGCCAGCAGCCCTATGGGACAGGGGTATGGCTACACCTTC

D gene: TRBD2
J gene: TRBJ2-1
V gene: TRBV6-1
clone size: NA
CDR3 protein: CASSVQPGLGPYNEQFF
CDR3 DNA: TGTGCCAGCAGTGTTCAACCGGGACTAGGCCCTTACAATGAGCAGTTCTTC

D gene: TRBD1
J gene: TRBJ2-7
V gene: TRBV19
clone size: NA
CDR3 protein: CASSIGPRTFDRGSYEQYF
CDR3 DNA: TGTGCCAGTAGTATAGGACCTCGGACTTTTGACAGGGGAAGCTACGAGCAGTACTTC

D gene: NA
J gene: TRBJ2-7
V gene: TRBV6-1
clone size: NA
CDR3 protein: CASTITGEQYF
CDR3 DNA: TGTGCCAGCACTATAACTGGGGAGCAGTACTTC

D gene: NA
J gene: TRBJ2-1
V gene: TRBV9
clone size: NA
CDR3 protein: CASSATGEQFF
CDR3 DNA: TGTGCCAGCAGCGCCACAGGTGAGCAGTTCTTC

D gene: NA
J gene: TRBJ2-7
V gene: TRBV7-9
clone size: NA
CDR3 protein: CASSSPNSYEQYF
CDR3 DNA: TGTGCCAGCAGCTCTCCAAACTCCTACGAGCAGTACTTC

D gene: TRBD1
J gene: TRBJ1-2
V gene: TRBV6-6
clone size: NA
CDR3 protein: CASRFTGTGAGYTF
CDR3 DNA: TGTGCCAGCAGATTTACCGGGACAGGGGCTGGCTACACCTTC

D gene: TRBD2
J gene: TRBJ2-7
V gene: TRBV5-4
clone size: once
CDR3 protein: CASSWEGYSGGAYSEQYF
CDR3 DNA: TGTGCCAGCAGCTGGGAGGGGTATAGCGGGGGGGCCTACTCCGAGCAGTACTTC

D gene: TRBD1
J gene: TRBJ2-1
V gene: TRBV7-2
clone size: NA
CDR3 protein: CASSLMPDRGYEQFF
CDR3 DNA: TGTGCCAGCAGCTTAATGCCGGACAGGGGCTATGAGCAGTTCTTC

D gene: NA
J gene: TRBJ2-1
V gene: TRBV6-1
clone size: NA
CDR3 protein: CASSRIRGLNEQFF
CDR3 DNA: TGTGCCAGCAGTCGGATTCGGGGTCTCAATGAGCAGTTCTTC

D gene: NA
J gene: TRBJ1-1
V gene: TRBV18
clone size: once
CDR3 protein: CASSPPSTVNTEAFF
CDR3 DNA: TGTGCCAGCTCACCACCGTCCACAGTGAACACTGAAGCTTTCTTT

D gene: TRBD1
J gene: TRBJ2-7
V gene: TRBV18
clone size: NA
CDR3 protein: CASSPLRQGLHEQYF
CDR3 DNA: TGTGCCAGCTCACCACTCAGACAGGGGTTGCACGAGCAGTACTTC

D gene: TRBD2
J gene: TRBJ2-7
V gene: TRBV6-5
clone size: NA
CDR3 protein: CASSYSSLAGLNEQYF
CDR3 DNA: TGTGCCAGCAGTTACTCGAGTCTAGCGGGACTTAACGAGCAGTACTTC

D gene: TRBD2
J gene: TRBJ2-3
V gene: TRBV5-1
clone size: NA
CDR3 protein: CASSQSGGAGVDTQYF
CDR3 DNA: TGCGCCAGCAGCCAAAGCGGGGGGGCTGGAGTAGATACGCAGTATTTT

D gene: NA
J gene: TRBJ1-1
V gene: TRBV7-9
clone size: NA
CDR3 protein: CASSPTGRWDTEAFF
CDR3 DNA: TGTGCCAGCAGCCCCACGGGGCGTTGGGACACTGAAGCTTTCTTT

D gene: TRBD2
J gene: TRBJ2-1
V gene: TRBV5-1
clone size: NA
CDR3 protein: CASSTPGTSVNEQFF
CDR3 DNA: TGCGCCAGCAGCACCCCCGGGACTAGCGTCAATGAGCAGTTCTTC

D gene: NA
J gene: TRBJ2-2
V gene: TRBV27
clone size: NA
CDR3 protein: CASTQRGGTGELFF
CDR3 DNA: TGTGCCAGCACCCAACGGGGAGGCACCGGGGAGCTGTTTTTT

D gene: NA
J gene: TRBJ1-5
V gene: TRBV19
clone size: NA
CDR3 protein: CASRGPGVQPQHF
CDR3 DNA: TGTGCCAGTAGGGGGCCCGGGGTTCAGCCCCAGCATTTT

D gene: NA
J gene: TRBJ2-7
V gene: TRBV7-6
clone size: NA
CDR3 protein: CASSSLQGYEQYF
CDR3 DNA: TGTGCCAGCAGCTCGCTACAGGGCTACGAGCAGTACTTC

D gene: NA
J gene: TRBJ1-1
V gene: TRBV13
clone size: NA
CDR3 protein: CASSKGRPNTEAFF
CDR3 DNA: TGTGCCAGCAGCAAGGGACGGCCGAACACTGAAGCTTTCTTT

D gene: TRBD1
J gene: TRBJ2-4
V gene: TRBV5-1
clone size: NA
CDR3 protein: CASSLGQGSNIQYF
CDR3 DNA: TGCGCCAGCAGCTTGGGACAGGGGTCAAACATTCAGTACTTC

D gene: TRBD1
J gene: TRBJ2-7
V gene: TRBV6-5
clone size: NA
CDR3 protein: CASSPGTGVSYEQYF
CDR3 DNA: TGTGCCAGCAGCCCCGGGACAGGGGTCTCCTACGAGCAGTACTTC